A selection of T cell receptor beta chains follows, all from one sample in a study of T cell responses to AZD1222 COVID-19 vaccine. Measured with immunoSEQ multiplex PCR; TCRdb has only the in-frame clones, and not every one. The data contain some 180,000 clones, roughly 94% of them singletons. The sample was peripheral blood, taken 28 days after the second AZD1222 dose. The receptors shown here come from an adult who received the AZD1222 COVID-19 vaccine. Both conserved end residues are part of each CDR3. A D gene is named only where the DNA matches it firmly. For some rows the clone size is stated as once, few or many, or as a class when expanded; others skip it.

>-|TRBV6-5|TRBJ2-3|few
TGTGCCAGCAGTTACTTTTTCGGGGCAGGCACAGATACGCAGTATTTT
CASSYFFGAGTDTQYF
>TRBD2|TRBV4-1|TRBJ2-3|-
TGCGCCAGCAGCCCCTGGAATGGTGGGGGAGGGAAGACAGATACGCAGTATTTT
CASSPWNGGGGKTDTQYF
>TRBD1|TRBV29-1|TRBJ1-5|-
TGCAGCGTTGGACAGGGTGAATATCAGCCCCAGCATTTT
CSVGQGEYQPQHF
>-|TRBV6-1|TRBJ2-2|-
TGTGCCAGCAGTGAAGTAAGAGAAGCCGGGGAGCTGTTTTTT
CASSEVREAGELFF
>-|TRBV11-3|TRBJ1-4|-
TGTGCCAGCAGCTTAGGCGGAGCAACTAATGAAAAACTGTTTTTT
CASSLGGATNEKLFF
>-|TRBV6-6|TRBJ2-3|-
TGTGCCAGCAGCCCTTTATTGGATACGCAGTATTTT
CASSPLLDTQYF
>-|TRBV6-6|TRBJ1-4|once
TGTGCCAGCAGTCCGGACAGTGGTCTAAGGGAAAAACTGTTTTTT
CASSPDSGLREKLFF
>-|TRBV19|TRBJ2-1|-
TGTGCCAGTAGTCTCGTGGCAGGTAGCTACAATGAGCAGTTCTTC
CASSLVAGSYNEQFF
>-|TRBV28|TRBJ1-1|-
TGTGCCAGCAGTTTATTGGGACAAGCTTATCAGGGGGCTTTCTTT
CASSLLGQAYQGAFF
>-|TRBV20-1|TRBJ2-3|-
TGCAGTGCTAGTTTTCCTAGCCAGGGAAGAGATACGCAGTATTTT
CSASFPSQGRDTQYF
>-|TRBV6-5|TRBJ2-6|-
TGTGCCAGCGAAACACAGCCCACTGGGGCCAACGTCCTGACTTTC
CASETQPTGANVLTF
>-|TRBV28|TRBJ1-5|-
TGTGCCAGCAGGAGTCCTCAGGGAGAAGACAATCAGCCCCAGCATTTT
CASRSPQGEDNQPQHF
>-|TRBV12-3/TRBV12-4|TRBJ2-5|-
TGTGCCAGCAAACAGGACCAAGAGACCCAGTACTTC
CASKQDQETQYF
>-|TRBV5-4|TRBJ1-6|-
TGTGCCAGCAGCTTGTGGCAACCCCTTCCAAGCAACAGGGAAAATTCACCCCTCCACTTT
CASSLWQPLPSNRENSPLHF
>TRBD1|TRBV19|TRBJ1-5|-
TGTGCCAGTAGTTGGACAGGGGGCGCGTCTCAGCCCCAGCATTTT
CASSWTGGASQPQHF
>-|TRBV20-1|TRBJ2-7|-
TGCAGTGCTATTGAGCGACAGGAGCCTACCTACGAGCAGTACTTC
CSAIERQEPTYEQYF
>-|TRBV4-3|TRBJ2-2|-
TGCGCCAGCAGCCTTTCGGGCAGGGTGGGCACCGGGGAGCTGTTTTTT
CASSLSGRVGTGELFF
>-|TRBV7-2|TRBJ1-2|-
TGTGCCAGCAGCTTTAAAGGACAGCAATCTAACTATGGCTACACCTTC
CASSFKGQQSNYGYTF
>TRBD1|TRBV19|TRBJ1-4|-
TGTGCCAGTAGGCTGACAGGGTACAATGAAAAACTGTTTTTT
CASRLTGYNEKLFF
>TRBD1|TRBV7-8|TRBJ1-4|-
TGTGCCAGCAGCTCCAGACAGGGTCTTTGGGAAAAACTGTTTTTT
CASSSRQGLWEKLFF
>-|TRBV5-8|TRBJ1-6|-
TGTGCCAGCAGCCGAAGCAATAATTCACCCCTCCACTTT
CASSRSNNSPLHF
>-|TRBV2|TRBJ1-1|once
TGTGCCAGCAGTGGAGATACCGGGGCGATGAACACTGAAGCTTTCTTT
CASSGDTGAMNTEAFF
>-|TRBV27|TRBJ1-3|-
TGTGCCAGCAGGGGAGAGGGAAACACCATATATTTT
CASRGEGNTIYF
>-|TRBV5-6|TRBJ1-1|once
TGTGCCAGCAGCTTTTTCGACGGGACGAACACTGAAGCTTTCTTT
CASSFFDGTNTEAFF
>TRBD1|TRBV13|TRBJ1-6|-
TGTGCCAGCAGCCCTGGGCGACAGGGCCAGAATTCACCCCTCCACTTT
CASSPGRQGQNSPLHF
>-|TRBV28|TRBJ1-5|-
TGTGCCAGCAGACTTCCCCTAGGCTTCAATCAGCCCCAGCATTTT
CASRLPLGFNQPQHF
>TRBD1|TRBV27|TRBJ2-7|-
TGTGCCAGCAGTTCCCTCGGACAGGGTTCCTACGAGCAGTACTTC
CASSSLGQGSYEQYF
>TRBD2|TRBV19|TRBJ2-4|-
TGTGCCAGTAGTATATCGGGGAGCGGGAGCGCTGGGGCCAAAAACATTCAGTACTTC
CASSISGSGSAGAKNIQYF
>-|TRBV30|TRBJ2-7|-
TGTGCCTGGACGGGCAACTCCTACGAGCAGTACTTC
CAWTGNSYEQYF
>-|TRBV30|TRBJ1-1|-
TGTGCCTGGAGTGTATCACGCGGGGCGATTGTCGTCGACAGGACCACTGAAGCTTTCTTT
CAWSVSRGAIVVDRTTEAFF
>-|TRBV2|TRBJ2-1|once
TGTGCCAGCAGGAGGGGGGGGGACTACAATGAGCAGTTCTTC
CASRRGGDYNEQFF
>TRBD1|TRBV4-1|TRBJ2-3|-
TGCGCCAGCAGCCAAGACTGGACAGGGTTTACAGATACGCAGTATTTT
CASSQDWTGFTDTQYF
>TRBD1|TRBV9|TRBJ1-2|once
TGTGCCAGCAGCGTGGCCCACAAACCGGGACAGGGTAGGGGCTACACCTTC
CASSVAHKPGQGRGYTF
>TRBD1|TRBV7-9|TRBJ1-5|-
TGTGCCAGCAGCTTAGCAGGGGGCCCCAATCAGCCCCAGCATTTT
CASSLAGGPNQPQHF
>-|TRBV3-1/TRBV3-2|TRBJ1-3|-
TGTGCCAGCAGCCAGAGAGGGGCCATATATTTT
CASSQRGAIYF
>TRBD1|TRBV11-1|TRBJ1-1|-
TGTGCCAGCAGCTTAGCCCGGCAGGGGGTTACTGAAGCTTTCTTT
CASSLARQGVTEAFF
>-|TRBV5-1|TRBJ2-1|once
TGCGCCAGCAGCCCCCTGGGGGATTACAATGAGCAGTTCTTC
CASSPLGDYNEQFF
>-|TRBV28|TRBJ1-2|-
TGTGCCAGCACCCGGGGGATCCTCTATGGCTACACCTTC
CASTRGILYGYTF
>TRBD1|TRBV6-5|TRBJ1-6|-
TGTGCCAGCAGTTACCGGACAGGAGATAGTTCACCCCTCCACTTT
CASSYRTGDSSPLHF
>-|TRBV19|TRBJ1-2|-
TGTGCCAGTAGCACCCAGGATGGCTACACCTTC
CASSTQDGYTF
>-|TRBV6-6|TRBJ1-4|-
TGTGCCAGCAGTTACTCGGGCAATCGGGATGAAAAACTGTTTTTT
CASSYSGNRDEKLFF
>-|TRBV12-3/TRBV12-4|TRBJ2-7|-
TGTGCCAGCAGTCTGGGACTCGACGAGCAGTACTTC
CASSLGLDEQYF
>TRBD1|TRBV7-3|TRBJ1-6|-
TGTGCCAGCAGCCTGGGACAGGGTTCACCCCTCCACTTT
CASSLGQGSPLHF
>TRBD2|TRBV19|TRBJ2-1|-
TGTGCCAGTAGTATCGCACTAGCGGGAGATGAGCAGTTCTTC
CASSIALAGDEQFF
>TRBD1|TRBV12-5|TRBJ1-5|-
TGTGCTAGTGGTTTGCTGGGACAGGGTACCAACGAGCCCCAGCATTTT
CASGLLGQGTNEPQHF